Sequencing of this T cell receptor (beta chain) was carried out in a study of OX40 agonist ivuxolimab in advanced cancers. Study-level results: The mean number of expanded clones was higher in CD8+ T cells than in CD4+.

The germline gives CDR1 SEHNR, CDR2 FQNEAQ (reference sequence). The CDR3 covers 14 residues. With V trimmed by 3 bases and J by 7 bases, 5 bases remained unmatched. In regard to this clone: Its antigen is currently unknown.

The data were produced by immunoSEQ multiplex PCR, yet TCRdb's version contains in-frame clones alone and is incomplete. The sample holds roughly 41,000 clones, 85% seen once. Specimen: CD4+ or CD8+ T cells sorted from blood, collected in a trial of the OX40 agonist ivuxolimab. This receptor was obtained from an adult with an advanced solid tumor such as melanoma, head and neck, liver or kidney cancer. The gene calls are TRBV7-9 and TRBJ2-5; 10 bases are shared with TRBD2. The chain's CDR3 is CASSFSSGGGTQYF. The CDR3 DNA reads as TGTGCCAGCAGCTTCTCTAGCGGGGGCGGGACCCAGTACTTC.